These 18 T cell receptor beta chains were sequenced from one sample in a study of blood T cell repertoires in COVID-19. Produced via immunoSEQ multiplex PCR; TCRdb's table is partial and in-frame only. Found here are around 100,000 clones, less than 85% of them singletons; the top ten hold 20%. The material sequenced was peripheral blood. Source of these receptors: a man between 70 and 80 years old with active or convalescent COVID-19.

This clone was observed at least ten times. This chain links TRBV14 with TRBJ2-3; 7 bases are a match to TRBD1. This CDR3 comprises 14 residues. Germline V gene lookup returns CDR1 SGHDN and CDR2 FVKESK. The J segment lost 4 bases and the V segment lost 2 bases, leaving 3 bases of the junction unmatched. CDR3 amino acids: CASSQPQGADTQYF. The CDR3 DNA is TGTGCCAGCAGCCAACCCCAGGGGGCAGATACGCAGTATTTT. Using reference TRBV14 and TRBJ2-3 for the parts outside the CDR3, the full variable domain is EAGVTQFPSHSVIEKGQTVTLRCDPISGHDNLYWYRRVMGKEIKFLLHFVKESKQDESGMPNNRFLAERTGGTYSTLKVQPAELEDSGVYFCASSQPQGADTQYFGPGTRLTVL.

Comment on this clone: Other nucleotide sequences in the sample specify the same CDR3. V and J are TRBV2 and TRBJ1-3; D is ambiguous. The germline V gene has CDR1 SNHLY and CDR2 FYNNEI. V was pared by 3 bases and J by 4 bases, with 10 bases between. CDR3 size: 14 residues. The CDR3 is CASSESGAGNTIYF. The DNA for the CDR3 is TGTGCCAGCAGTGAGTCGGGTGCAGGAAACACCATATATTTT.

The chain has TRBV3-1 (or the pseudogene TRBV3-2) and TRBJ2-5, with 10 bases matching TRBD1. V lost 4 bases and J lost 7; bases outside the gene matches: 3. Germline lookup yields CDR1 LGHDT and CDR2 YNNKEL (reference sequence). The CDR3 has 13 residues. The CDR3 protein is CASSRQGAGTQYF. For the CDR3, the DNA is TGTGCCAGCAGCCGACAGGGGGCCGGGACCCAGTACTTC.

This rearrangement joins TRBV7-3 to TRBJ2-7, with a tentative D call TRBD1 (6 bases). V dropped 3 bases and J dropped 2 bases, with 17 bases sitting between them. From germline, CDR1 is SGHTA and CDR2 FQGTGA. The CDR3 spans 16 residues. CDR3 in amino acids: CASSFDLGTPTYEQYF. The CDR3 coding sequence is TGTGCCAGCAGCTTCGACTTAGGGACACCAACCTACGAGCAGTACTTC.

This chain connects TRBV5-1 to TRBJ2-1, with 9 bases fitting TRBD1. The germline CDR1 and CDR2 sequences are SGHRS and YFSETQ. The CDR3 loop spans 16 amino acids. V gave up 6 bases and J gave up 8 bases; unmatched junction bases: 15. The CDR3 region has the DNA TGCGCCAGCATGCGGGGGCAACAGGGGGCTTCGGATGAGCAGTTCTTC. Translating gives CASMRGQQGASDEQFF.

The V gene is TRBV3-1 (or the pseudogene TRBV3-2), the J gene TRBJ2-4; possible D gene TRBD2, 7 bases. CDR3 length: 13 amino acids. In germline, CDR1 is LGHDT, CDR2 YNNKEL (reference sequence). Trimming left V 5 bases short and J 9 bases short, with 14 bases between. CDR3 sequence (DNA): TGTGCCAGCAGCGGGGGGGCGGATGGCATTCAGTACTTC. This codes for CASSGGADGIQYF.

The CDR3 loop reads CASSPQGVEQPQHF. The DNA of the CDR3 is TGTGCCAGCAGTCCTCAGGGGGTGGAGCAGCCCCAGCATTTT. The chain joins TRBV27 to TRBJ1-5, with TRBD1 identical over 7 bases. This CDR3 has 14 amino acids. Germline loops: CDR1 MNHEY, CDR2 SMNVEV (reference sequence). V shed 5 bases, J shed 7 bases, and the junction held 8 bases outside the gene matches.

The rearrangement uses TRBV6-6 and TRBJ1-2; D not certain. The CDR3 consists of 14 residues. The V and J ends lost 0 bases and 4 bases respectively, with 9 bases between them. Germline V gene sequence: CDR1 MNHNY, CDR2 SVGAGI (reference sequence). The CDR3 is CASSYSSGLYGYTF. CDR3 DNA sequence: TGTGCCAGCAGTTACTCCTCAGGCCTCTATGGCTACACCTTC.

The chain is built from TRBV3-1 (or the pseudogene TRBV3-2) and TRBJ1-2; no clear D gene. CDR1 and CDR2 (germline): LGHDT, YNNKEL (reference sequence). The CDR3 has 15 residues. The V gene lost 2 bases and the J gene lost 1 base, with 11 bases spanning the gap. CDR3 bases: TGTGCCAGCAGCCAAAGGGCGGACTTTAACTATGGCTACACCTTC. Its protein is CASSQRADFNYGYTF.

The CDR3 DNA follows: TGCGCCAGCAGCTCCGGGACTACCACCGGGGAGCTGTTTTTT. It yields the protein CASSSGTTTGELFF. The J gene is TRBJ2-2, the V gene TRBV5-1, with 7 bases matching TRBD2. The CDR3 extends over 14 amino acids. Germline CDR1 and CDR2: SGHRS and YFSETQ. V shed 3 bases and J 4 bases; nucleotides not matched to a gene: 3.

This chain links TRBV28 with TRBJ2-6; D perhaps matches TRBD1 (6 bases). CDR1 and CDR2 (germline): MDHEN, SYDVKM. The CDR3 contains 15 residues. The V end was cut by 7 bases, the J end by 2 bases, with 12 bases between. CDR3 amino acids: CASTPQGPGANVLTF. Written as DNA, the CDR3 is TGTGCCAGCACCCCCCAGGGGCCTGGGGCCAACGTCCTGACTTTC.

This clone came up a few times. V and J are TRBV2 and TRBJ1-3; a possible D gene is TRBD1 (5 bases). The V gene lost 4 bases and the J gene lost 2 bases, with 6 bases spanning the gap. CDR1 and CDR2 (germline): SNHLY, FYNNEI. The CDR3 totals 13 residues. CDR3 coding DNA: TGTGCCAGCAGTGGACAGACTGGAAACACCATATATTTT. Translating it yields CASSGQTGNTIYF.

The CDR3 nucleotides read TGTGCCAGCAGCGGGGGACAGGGAGCAGATACGCAGTATTTT. Protein: CASSGGQGADTQYF. V and J are TRBV5-4 and TRBJ2-3; 9 bases fit TRBD1. The CDR3 consists of 14 residues. The germline V gene has CDR1 SGHNT and CDR2 YYREEE (reference sequence). V was clipped by 4 bases and J by 4 bases; unmatched bases: 4.

The chain recombines TRBV5-1 with TRBJ2-1; 10 bases are shared with TRBD2. This CDR3 is built from 16 residues. The V gene's germline CDR1 is SGHRS and CDR2 YFSETQ. V shed 4 bases and J 2 bases; nucleotides not matched to a gene: 6. CDR3 bases: TGCGCCAGCAGCCCTGTAGCGGGGGGTACCTACAATGAGCAGTTCTTC. Translating it yields CASSPVAGGTYNEQFF.

The V call is TRBV28, the J call TRBJ2-5, with D perhaps matching TRBD2 (6 bases). CDR1 MDHEN and CDR2 SYDVKM come from the germline V gene. Trimming took off 3 bases at V and 0 bases at J, with 8 bases between the two ends. This CDR3 has 14 amino acids. Here the CDR3 DNA reads TGTGCCAGCAGTTTGGGGGGTAACCAAGAGACCCAGTACTTC. This encodes CASSLGGNQETQYF.

There are a few counts of this clone. This chain joins TRBV3-1 (or the pseudogene TRBV3-2) and TRBJ2-1; 11 nucleotides align to TRBD2. V lost 2 bases to trimming and J lost 2 bases; unmatched junction nucleotides: 5. This CDR3 comprises 17 residues. Germline CDR1 reads LGHDT; CDR2 reads YNNKEL (reference sequence). Here the CDR3 DNA reads TGTGCCAGCAGCCAACAAGGGACTAGCGGTCCCTACAATGAGCAGTTCTTC. The encoded protein is CASSQQGTSGPYNEQFF.

The chain joins TRBV12-5 to TRBJ1-2; D ambiguous. The CDR3 length is 14 residues. Germline V gives CDR1 LGHNT, CDR2 FRNRAP. Trimming took off 3 bases at V and 4 bases at J, with 12 bases between the two ends. CDR3 sequence: CASGFSGSFYGYTF. DNA of the CDR3: TGTGCTAGTGGTTTCTCCGGGAGCTTCTATGGCTACACCTTC.

The chain uses TRBV6-5 and TRBJ2-7; D is undetermined. Germline loops: CDR1 MNHEY, CDR2 SVGAGI. The CDR3 sequence is 14 residues long. V dropped 6 bases and J dropped 5 bases, with 17 bases sitting between them. The CDR3, as DNA: TGTGCCAGCAGGAGACTTTCCGCCTTTGACGAGCAGTACTTC. Its protein is CASRRLSAFDEQYF.